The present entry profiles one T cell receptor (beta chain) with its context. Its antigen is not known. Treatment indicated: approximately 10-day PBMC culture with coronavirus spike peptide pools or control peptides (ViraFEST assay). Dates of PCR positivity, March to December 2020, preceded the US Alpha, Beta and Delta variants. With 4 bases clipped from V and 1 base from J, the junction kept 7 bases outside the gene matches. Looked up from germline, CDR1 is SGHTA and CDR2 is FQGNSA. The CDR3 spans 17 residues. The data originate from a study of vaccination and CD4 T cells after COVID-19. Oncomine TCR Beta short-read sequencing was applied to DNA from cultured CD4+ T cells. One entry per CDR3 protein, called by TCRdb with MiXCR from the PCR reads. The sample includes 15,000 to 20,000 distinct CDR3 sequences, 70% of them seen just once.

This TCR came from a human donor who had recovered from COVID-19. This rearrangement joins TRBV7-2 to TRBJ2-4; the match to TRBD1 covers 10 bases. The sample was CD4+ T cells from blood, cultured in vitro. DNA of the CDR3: TGTGCCAGCAGCTCCGACAGGGGGCCACCGGCCAAAAACATTCAGTACTTC. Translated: CASSSDRGPPAKNIQYF.